One sample yielded the 24 T cell receptor beta chains listed below, sequenced in a study of OX40 agonist ivuxolimab in advanced cancers. Clones were sequenced by immunoSEQ multiplex PCR, and TCRdb holds only the in-frame ones, with some missing. Counted here are around 60,000 clones, approximately 86% occurring once; the ten biggest clones make up approximately 16%. Material: CD4+ or CD8+ T cells sorted from blood, obtained in a trial of the OX40 agonist ivuxolimab. The receptors shown here come from an adult with an advanced solid tumor such as melanoma, head and neck, liver or kidney cancer.

The rearrangement joins TRBV9 to TRBJ2-1; no firm D call. The CDR3 length is 14 residues. V gave up 7 bases and J gave up 0 bases, with 11 bases separating them. Germline V lookup: CDR1 SGDLS, CDR2 YYNGEE. The CDR3 spells CASGLSSSYNEQFF. The CDR3 region has the DNA TGTGCCAGCGGGCTGTCGAGCTCCTACAATGAGCAGTTCTTC.

The V and J genes are TRBV30 and TRBJ2-6; D not certain. Per the germline V gene, CDR1 is GTSNPN and CDR2 is SVGIG (reference sequence). The V end was cut by 0 bases, the J end by 4 bases, with 7 bases between. This CDR3 contains 14 residues. The CDR3 bases are TGTGCCTGGAGTGTAGCGTGGGGGGCCAACGTCCTGACTTTC. It yields the protein CAWSVAWGANVLTF.

V is TRBV6-1 and J is TRBJ2-7; 10 bases agree with TRBD2. The V gene end was trimmed by 6 bases and the J gene end by 2 bases; junction bases not matched to a gene: 1. The germline V gene has CDR1 MNHNS and CDR2 SASEGT. The CDR3 is 13 residues long. CDR3 protein: CASRLAGTYEQYF. Here the CDR3 DNA reads TGTGCCAGCAGACTAGCGGGGACCTACGAGCAGTACTTC.

The rearrangement joins TRBV6-5 to TRBJ2-7; D tentatively reads TRBD1 or TRBD2 (5 bases each). V was shortened by 6 bases and J by 0 bases, with 15 bases between the two germline ends. This CDR3 spans 15 amino acids. CDR1 is MNHEY, CDR2 SVGAGI, per germline. CDR3 in DNA: TGTGCCAGCAGCCATCGGGACGTCAGCTCCTACGAGCAGTACTTC. It encodes CASSHRDVSSYEQYF.

This rearrangement joins TRBV27 to TRBJ2-7, with 11 nucleotides matching TRBD2. Germline CDR1 and CDR2: MNHEY and SMNVEV (reference sequence). Trimming cost V 5 bases and J 4 bases; bases outside gene matches: 10. The CDR3 is made up of 16 amino acids. The CDR3 here is CASSPIAGGPYYEQYF. The CDR3 region has the DNA TGTGCCAGCAGTCCAATAGCGGGAGGGCCATATTACGAGCAGTACTTC.

The CDR3, as DNA: TGTGCCATCAGTGAGTCGGGGAGGGGTAAAGAGACCCAGTACTTC. Translation gives CAISESGRGKETQYF. The V and J genes are TRBV10-3 and TRBJ2-5, with 7 bases identical to TRBD2. The CDR3 is 15 residues long. The germline gives CDR1 ENHRY, CDR2 SYGVKD. J was trimmed by 3 bases and V by 0 bases; bases with no gene match: 4.

This sequence joins TRBV30 and TRBJ1-6; no clear D. V gave up 2 bases and J gave up 15 bases, with 11 bases separating them. Germline V gene sequence: CDR1 GTSNPN, CDR2 SVGIG (reference sequence). This CDR3 is built from 11 residues. The CDR3 sequence is CAWSTTDHLHF. For the CDR3, the DNA is TGTGCCTGGAGTACGACCGATCACCTCCACTTT.

V and J are TRBV19 and TRBJ1-5; no definite D call. In germline, CDR1 is LNHDA, CDR2 SQIVND (reference sequence). This CDR3 region has 13 residues. Trimming left V 3 bases short and J 9 bases short, with 12 bases between. The CDR3 loop is CASSIQPDRPQHF. The CDR3 DNA is TGTGCCAGTAGTATTCAGCCGGATCGGCCCCAGCATTTT. The full variable domain, with the rest looked up from reference TRBV19 and TRBJ1-5, is DGGITQSPKYLFRKEGQNVTLSCEQNLNHDAMYWYRQDPGQGLRLIYYSQIVNDFQKGDIAEGYSVSREKKESFPLTVTSAQKNPTAFYLCASSIQPDRPQHFGDGTRLSIL.

V usage is TRBV19 and J usage is TRBJ2-7, with TRBD1 identical over 10 bases. The CDR3 length is 15 residues. The germline V gene encodes CDR1 LNHDA and CDR2 SQIVND (reference sequence). The ends lost 4 bases at V and 3 bases at J; junction bases unmatched: 6. The chain's CDR3 is CASSTPGTGDYEQYF. Here the CDR3 DNA reads TGTGCCAGTAGTACCCCCGGGACAGGGGACTACGAGCAGTACTTC.

The chain is built from TRBV5-1 and TRBJ1-4, with 7 positions matching TRBD1. CDR3 length equals 14 residues. V shed 4 bases and J 8 bases; nucleotides not matched to a gene: 8. Germline CDR1 reads SGHRS; CDR2 reads YFSETQ. The CDR3 DNA follows: TGCGCCAGCAGCATAGGACAGGTTTCGGAAAAACTGTTTTTT. This sequence encodes CASSIGQVSEKLFF.

The chain employs TRBV27 and TRBJ1-1; 10 bases align to TRBD1. Germline V gene sequence: CDR1 MNHEY, CDR2 SMNVEV (reference sequence). The junction had 6 bases not matched to a gene; V was cut back by 6 bases and J by 5 bases. The CDR3 runs to 14 residues. Written as DNA, the CDR3 is TGTGCCAGCAGAAGGGGACAGGGGAGGACTGAAGCTTTCTTT. This gives the protein CASRRGQGRTEAFF.

This rearrangement joins TRBV5-5 to TRBJ1-2; possibly TRBD1 for D (5 bases). Between the trimmed V and J ends, which lost 0 bases and 2 bases, there was a span of 20 bases. Germline V gene lookup returns CDR1 SGHKS and CDR2 YYEKEE (reference sequence). The CDR3 sequence is 18 residues long. CDR3 nucleotide sequence: TGTGCCAGCAGCTTGGGGTCCCTCCTGGGACGGGAAAACTATGGCTACACCTTC. It codes for CASSLGSLLGRENYGYTF.

This chain uses TRBV7-3 with TRBJ2-5; 9 bases are a match to TRBD1. CDR1 and CDR2 from the germline V gene are SGHTA and FQGTGA. Trimming cost V 4 bases and J 2 bases; bases outside gene matches: 5. The CDR3 has 15 residues. The CDR3 protein is CASSSIGQGQETQYF. The DNA of the CDR3 is TGTGCCAGCAGCTCGATAGGACAGGGGCAAGAGACCCAGTACTTC.

V and J are TRBV9 and TRBJ2-7; weak D call: TRBD2 (6 bases). CDR1 and CDR2 from the germline V gene are SGDLS and YYNGEE. There are 14 residues in the CDR3. V lost 4 bases, J lost 3 bases, and 14 bases lay in between. The CDR3 bases are TGTGCCAGCAGCCCAAGTCGGGGGAGCTACGAGCAGTACTTC. It specifies CASSPSRGSYEQYF. Combining the CDR3 with reference TRBV9 and TRBJ2-7 gives the whole variable domain DSGVTQTPKHLITATGQRVTLRCSPRSGDLSVYWYQQSLDQGLQFLIQYYNGEERAKGNILERFSAQQFPDLHSELNLSSLELGDSALYFCASSPSRGSYEQYFGPGTRLTVT.

CDR3 amino acids: CASSMNSYSNQPQHF. CDR3 DNA: TGTGCCAGTAGTATGAACAGCTATAGCAATCAGCCCCAGCATTTT. J is TRBJ1-5 and V is TRBV19; D is uncertain. Germline lookup yields CDR1 LNHDA and CDR2 SQIVND (reference sequence). Trimming removed 3 bases from V and 0 bases from J, with 9 bases in between. This CDR3 contains 15 residues.

This clone has a single count. This chain links TRBV4-3 with TRBJ1-2; a possible D gene is TRBD1 (5 bases). The germline V and J ends were trimmed by 3 bases and 3 bases, with 11 bases remaining between them. The germline V gene encodes CDR1 LGHNA and CDR2 YSLEER. CDR3 size: 14 residues. The DNA of the CDR3 is TGCGCCAGCAGCCAGGGGTCAGGGCACTATGGCTACACCTTC. This codes for CASSQGSGHYGYTF.

The J gene is TRBJ1-4, the V gene TRBV19; perhaps TRBD1 as D (6 bases). The CDR3 is 14 residues long. Germline lookup yields CDR1 LNHDA and CDR2 SQIVND (reference sequence). The ends were cut back, 5 bases at V and 4 bases at J, with 11 bases in the middle. This CDR3 is CASSPGTSNEKLFF. CDR3 nucleotide sequence: TGTGCCAGTAGTCCCGGGACAAGTAATGAAAAACTGTTTTTT. Supplemented by reference TRBV19 and TRBJ1-4, the full variable domain reads DGGITQSPKYLFRKEGQNVTLSCEQNLNHDAMYWYRQDPGQGLRLIYYSQIVNDFQKGDIAEGYSVSREKKESFPLTVTSAQKNPTAFYLCASSPGTSNEKLFFGSGTQLSVL.

This sequence joins TRBV7-8 and TRBJ2-7; 10 bases are shared with TRBD2. Trimming removed 7 bases from V and 0 bases from J; junction bases left unmatched: 12. Germline V gene data show CDR1 as SGHVS and CDR2 as FQNEAQ. The CDR3 runs to 17 residues. CDR3 sequence (DNA): TGTGCCAGCAAACGAGGGGCTAGCGGGGGAAGCTCCTACGAGCAGTACTTC. Protein product: CASKRGASGGSSYEQYF.

This clone was seen only a few times. This sequence joins TRBV2 and TRBJ2-7; tentative D call: TRBD1 (6 bases). The CDR3 has 12 residues. V lost 6 bases, J lost 5 bases, and 11 bases lay in between. Germline assignment: CDR1 SNHLY and CDR2 FYNNEI. The CDR3 reads CASRRTGNEQYF. In DNA, the CDR3 is TGTGCCAGCAGACGAACAGGGAACGAGCAGTACTTC.

V gene TRBV2 combines with J gene TRBJ1-1; D is possibly TRBD1 (6 bases). The CDR3 sequence is 12 residues long. Per germline, CDR1 SNHLY and CDR2 FYNNEI. V was trimmed by 3 bases and J by 11 bases, leaving 13 bases between them. CDR3 protein: CASSDLGGRAFF. The CDR3, as DNA: TGTGCCAGCAGTGACTTGGGGGGCAGGGCTTTCTTT.

J is TRBJ2-2 and V is TRBV6-6; TRBD2 matches 7 bases. The CDR3 runs to 15 residues. The ends lost 5 bases at V and 0 bases at J; junction bases unmatched: 3. Germline loops: CDR1 MNHNY, CDR2 SVGAGI (reference sequence). In DNA form, the CDR3 reads TGTGCCAGCAGTGTTCTAGCGGCGAACACCGGGGAGCTGTTTTTT. Translation gives CASSVLAANTGELFF.

This clone was found once. This chain connects TRBV10-1 to TRBJ2-5, with 7 bases identical to TRBD2. V shed 2 bases and J 9 bases; nucleotides not matched to a gene: 15. This CDR3 contains 16 residues. Germline-derived CDR1 and CDR2 are WNHNN and SYGVQD (reference sequence). CDR3 residues: CASSEKGLADKKAQYF. CDR3 coding DNA: TGCGCCAGCAGTGAGAAGGGTCTAGCGGACAAGAAAGCCCAGTACTTC.

A word on this clone: One end of the junction is discordant with germline, which a read error may explain. The V and J genes are TRBV7-9 and TRBJ2-6, with 7 bases fitting TRBD2. Germline V gene sequence: CDR1 SEHNR, CDR2 FQNEAQ (reference sequence). This CDR3 region has 16 residues. The CDR3 spells CASRPGRISWANVLTF. The CDR3 DNA sequence: TGTGCCAGCAGGCCCGGGAGGATCTCTTGGGCCAACGTCCTGACTTTC.

The chain carries TRBV28 and TRBJ2-7; D might be TRBD1 or TRBD2, each matching 5 bases. The CDR3 extends over 14 amino acids. Trimming stripped 6 bases from V and 0 bases from J, with 12 bases between. The germline V gene has CDR1 MDHEN and CDR2 SYDVKM. CDR3 nucleotide sequence: TGTGCCAGCAGGGGGACGGAGAGCTCCTACGAGCAGTACTTC. Translating gives CASRGTESSYEQYF.